The source of this T cell receptor (beta chain) is a study of vaccination effects on CD4 cells after COVID-19. Notes on this clone: What it binds is not known.

This table comes from immunoSEQ multiplex PCR, and its TCRdb copy is limited to in-frame clones, with some not included. The sample contains about 28,000 clones, 75% to 85% of which appear only once. Ahead of sequencing, the ViraFEST assay grew antigen-specific CD4+ T cells using viral peptide pools. Cells that had been cultured for less than 13 days were the source of isolated CD4+ T cells. Nucleocapsid antibodies stayed negative before and after vaccination, showing no earlier SARS-CoV-2 infection. The germline CDR1 and CDR2 sequences are MGHRA and YSYEKL. This CDR3 spans 14 amino acids. V was clipped by 0 bases and J by 5 bases; unmatched bases: 4.

The TCR comes from a human donor who received a COVID-19 vaccine. The rearrangement joins TRBV4-1 to TRBJ2-7; 7 nucleotides align to TRBD1. The source material was CD4+ T cells from PBMCs cultured with SARS-CoV-2 spike peptides, sampled before COVID-19 vaccination. The CDR3 region has the DNA TGCGCCAGCAGCCAAGATGGGGACAGCCACGAGCAGTACTTC. It specifies CASSQDGDSHEQYF.